This TCR beta chain was documented in a study of shared clonotypes between healthy human individuals. The CDR3 is made up of 16 amino acids. Germline CDR1 and CDR2: MNHNY and SVGAGI (reference sequence). V lost 0 bases and J lost 5, with 16 bases in between. Some clones are missing from TCRdb's copy, which holds only in-frame ones; the method was immunoSEQ multiplex PCR. The sample holds under 2,000,000 clones, about 95% seen once. Naive CD8 cells, CD45RO-negative and positively selected for CCR7, excluded terminally differentiated effector memory CD45RA+ cells. The receptor was isolated from a man between 18 and 35 years old in good health. The specimen was naive CD8+ T cells sorted from blood. The rearrangement joins TRBV6-6 to TRBJ1-2, with D maybe TRBD1 (6 bases). The CDR3 region has the DNA TGTGCCAGCAGTTACTCCCCGACAGGAGATTGGTATGGCTACACCTTC. It codes for CASSYSPTGDWYGYTF.